The clone carrying this TCR beta chain was seen once. These data belong to a study of blood T cell repertoires in COVID-19. On the study more broadly: The study drew acute and convalescent COVID-19 samples from the United States, Italy and Spain. Sources were T cells, B-cell-depleted T cells, or PBMCs; the material itself was cDNA or gDNA.

In the original processing: Researchers report that nucleated cell counts were estimated from reference gene primer amplification. Assay: immunoSEQ multiplex PCR; the TCRdb copy retains only in-frame clones and omits some. That table gives V, J and clone size, and the DNA gave D and trimming. The sample lists under 250,000 clones, more than 65% occurring once. Trimming pared 2 bases from V and 6 bases from J, leaving 8 bases between. CDR1 SGHTA and CDR2 FQGNSA come from the germline V gene. This CDR3 has 13 amino acids. This chain connects TRBV7-2 to TRBJ2-1; a weak D match, TRBD2 (5 bases). The source is a man in his forties or fifties with active or convalescent COVID-19. The sample taken for sequencing was peripheral blood. CDR3 sequence: CASSLNRGNEQFF. As DNA, the CDR3 is TGTGCCAGCAGCTTAAATCGGGGCAATGAGCAGTTCTTC.